Following are 20 T cell receptor beta chains from one sample sequenced in a study of blood T cell repertoires in COVID-19. TCRdb's copy holds only in-frame clones and misses some; the assay was immunoSEQ multiplex PCR. The sample includes 150,000 or so clones, roughly 86% of them seen just once. Sequences were obtained from peripheral blood. Every receptor here comes from a man in his 60s with COVID-19, enrolled during active disease.

The V gene is TRBV28, the J gene TRBJ1-2; D not resolved. The CDR3 loop spans 14 amino acids. Trimming removed 3 bases from V and 3 bases from J, with 11 bases in between. Germline assignment: CDR1 MDHEN and CDR2 SYDVKM. This CDR3 is CASSLMVVDYGYTF. In nucleotides, the CDR3 is TGTGCCAGCAGTTTGATGGTTGTAGACTATGGCTACACCTTC.

V is TRBV7-9 and J is TRBJ2-7; 12 bases match TRBD2. Germline assignment: CDR1 SEHNR and CDR2 FQNEAQ (reference sequence). CDR3 length: 15 amino acids. The junction had 5 bases not matched to a gene; V was cut back by 6 bases and J by 2 bases. This CDR3 reads CASRRASGRAYEQYF. CDR3 nucleotides: TGTGCCAGCAGACGTGCTAGCGGGAGGGCCTACGAGCAGTACTTC. Based on the CDR3 plus reference TRBV7-9 and TRBJ2-7, the full variable domain is DTGVSQNPRHKITKRGQNVTFRCDPISEHNRLYWYRQTLGQGPEFLTYFQNEAQLEKSRLLSDRFSAERPKGSFSTLEIQRTEQGDSAMYLCASRRASGRAYEQYFGPGTRLTVT.

The rearrangement uses TRBV18 and TRBJ2-7; 7 bases match TRBD1. Germline loops: CDR1 KGHSH, CDR2 LQKENI. There are 16 residues in the CDR3. Trimming at V came to 5 bases and at J to 1 base, leaving 11 bases not matched to a gene. The DNA of the CDR3 is TGTGCCAGCTCAATCCGAGGACAGGTGAATTCCTACGAGCAGTACTTC. It encodes CASSIRGQVNSYEQYF. The variable domain in full, completed from reference TRBV18 and TRBJ2-7, reads NAGVMQNPRHLVRRRGQEARLRCSPMKGHSHVYWYRQLPEEGLKFMVYLQKENIIDESGMPKERFSAEFPKEGPSILRIQQVVRGDSAAYFCASSIRGQVNSYEQYFGPGTRLTVT.

This clone has a single count. The gene calls are TRBV6-5 and TRBJ1-1; 10 bases line up with TRBD1. The CDR3 covers 13 residues. V was pared by 11 bases and J by 5 bases, with 8 bases of the junction left unmatched. The germline gives CDR1 MNHEY, CDR2 SVGAGI. The CDR3 DNA reads TGTGCCTGCAAGGGACAGGGGAATACTGAAGCTTTCTTT. This encodes CACKGQGNTEAFF.

The J gene is TRBJ1-6, the V gene TRBV7-9; D remains unclear. Germline lookup yields CDR1 SEHNR and CDR2 FQNEAQ (reference sequence). V was pared by 5 bases and J by 6 bases, with 14 bases between. The length of the CDR3 is 15 residues. The CDR3 reads CASSHPEGSNSPLHF. In nucleotides, the CDR3 is TGTGCCAGCAGCCATCCAGAGGGTTCTAATTCACCCCTCCACTTT.

The rearrangement links TRBV30 to TRBJ2-2, with TRBD2 identical over 11 bases. CDR3 length: 16 amino acids. J was trimmed by 4 bases and V by 0 bases; bases with no gene match: 4. Germline CDR1 reads GTSNPN; CDR2 reads SVGIG (reference sequence). The CDR3 is CAWSVLAGAFTGELFF. For the CDR3, the DNA is TGTGCCTGGAGTGTACTAGCGGGAGCGTTCACCGGGGAGCTGTTTTTT.

The chain uses TRBV2 and TRBJ2-2; TRBD1 matches 8 bases. The ends lost 5 bases at V and 5 bases at J; junction bases unmatched: 4. The length of the CDR3 is 14 residues. CDR1 is SNHLY, CDR2 FYNNEI, per germline. The CDR3 loop reads CASSRTGYTGELFF. CDR3 nucleotides: TGTGCCAGCAGTCGGACAGGGTATACCGGGGAGCTGTTTTTT.

The chain links TRBV24-1 to TRBJ1-1; 9 bases agree with TRBD1. The J segment lost 1 base and the V segment lost 3 bases, leaving 2 bases of the junction unmatched. Germline lookup yields CDR1 KGHDR and CDR2 SFDVKD. The CDR3 sequence is 15 residues long. CDR3 amino acids: CATSDPGQGNTEAFF. The CDR3 DNA follows: TGTGCCACCAGTGATCCGGGACAGGGGAACACTGAAGCTTTCTTT.

In DNA form, the CDR3 reads TGTGCCAGCAGCCCCCGTAGCGGGATGCCCTACGAGCAGTACTTC. It yields the protein CASSPRSGMPYEQYF. J is TRBJ2-7 and V is TRBV7-8; 8 nucleotides agree with TRBD2. In germline, CDR1 is SGHVS, CDR2 FQNEAQ. J lost 2 bases, V lost 5 bases, and 8 bases had no gene match. The CDR3 sequence is 15 residues long.

The V and J genes are TRBV18 and TRBJ2-2; TRBD2 aligns across 8 bases. Germline trimming cut 5 bases from V and 4 bases from J; bases unmatched to any gene: 9. The CDR3 consists of 16 residues. Germline-derived CDR1 and CDR2 are KGHSH and LQKENI. CDR3 amino acids: CASSASGSRITGELFF. The CDR3 bases are TGTGCCAGCTCAGCGAGCGGGAGTCGTATCACCGGGGAGCTGTTTTTT.

The CDR3, as DNA: TGCGCCAGCAGCCGCGGACAGAATGCTCTCTACGAGCAGTACTTC. Translated: CASSRGQNALYEQYF. V usage is TRBV5-1 and J usage is TRBJ2-7, with a tentative D call TRBD1 (6 bases). CDR3 length: 15 residues. CDR1 is SGHRS and CDR2 is YFSETQ in the germline V gene. Trimming cost V 4 bases and J 3 bases, with 17 bases left between them.

The genes are TRBV7-6 and TRBJ1-5; D might be TRBD1 (6 bases). CDR3 size: 15 residues. The germline V gene encodes CDR1 SGHVS and CDR2 FNYEAQ. Trimming pared 2 bases from V and 1 base from J, leaving 9 bases between. The CDR3: CASSLQQGSNQPQHF. In DNA form, the CDR3 reads TGTGCCAGCAGCTTACAGCAGGGGAGCAATCAGCCCCAGCATTTT.

V and J are TRBV25-1 and TRBJ1-2, with D tentatively TRBD1 (5 bases). V was cut by 6 bases and J by 6 bases, with 11 bases left in between. This CDR3 has 12 amino acids. From germline, CDR1 is MGHDK and CDR2 SYGVNS. The CDR3 coding sequence is TGTGCCAGCAGCGGGGGGGTGGATGGCTACACCTTC. It codes for CASSGGVDGYTF.

The chain joins TRBV4-2 to TRBJ2-1; D is unclear. The V end was cut by 2 bases, the J end by 5 bases, with 7 bases between. Per germline, CDR1 LGHNA and CDR2 YNFKEQ. CDR3 size: 13 residues. The chain's CDR3 is CASSQTDNNEQFF. The CDR3 DNA reads as TGTGCCAGCAGCCAAACAGACAACAATGAGCAGTTCTTC.

The chain uses TRBV3-1 (or the pseudogene TRBV3-2) and TRBJ1-2; D remains ambiguous. This CDR3 region has 13 residues. V gave up 3 bases and J gave up 3 bases, with 8 bases separating them. Germline V gene sequence: CDR1 LGHDT, CDR2 YNNKEL (reference sequence). The CDR3 here is CASSHLRDYGYTF. The CDR3 DNA reads as TGTGCCAGCAGCCATCTCCGGGACTATGGCTACACCTTC.

This chain uses TRBV6-6 with TRBJ2-7, with 10 bases that match TRBD2. The J segment lost 6 bases and the V segment lost 2 bases, leaving 10 bases of the junction unmatched. From germline, CDR1 is MNHNY and CDR2 SVGAGI (reference sequence). This CDR3 comprises 16 residues. CDR3 region: CASSYRLAGVPGEQYF. The CDR3 coding sequence is TGTGCCAGCAGTTACCGCCTAGCGGGAGTACCGGGCGAGCAGTACTTC.

Only one count was recorded for this clone. This chain connects TRBV30 to TRBJ1-2; 10 bases map to TRBD1. Germline-derived CDR1 and CDR2 are GTSNPN and SVGIG (reference sequence). This CDR3 has 14 amino acids. The J segment lost 7 bases and the V segment lost 3 bases, leaving 8 bases of the junction unmatched. As DNA, the CDR3 is TGTGCCTGGAGCCTGGGACAGGGGATGGGTGGCTACACCTTC. Translating gives CAWSLGQGMGGYTF.

V is TRBV27 and J is TRBJ1-1, with D perhaps matching TRBD1 (5 bases). In germline, CDR1 is MNHEY, CDR2 SMNVEV (reference sequence). The CDR3 length is 13 residues. The ends were cut back, 8 bases at V and 4 bases at J, with 14 bases in the middle. The CDR3 region is CASAPLQGTEAFF. CDR3 coding DNA: TGTGCCAGCGCCCCTTTGCAGGGCACTGAAGCTTTCTTT.

The rearrangement joins TRBV2 to TRBJ1-1; 9 positions match TRBD1. After removal of 8 bases from V and 1 base from J, the junction contained 5 bases not matched to a gene. The germline V gene encodes CDR1 SNHLY and CDR2 FYNNEI. The CDR3 consists of 14 residues. This CDR3 is CASGKGQGNTEAFF. The CDR3 DNA reads TGTGCCAGCGGGAAGGGACAGGGGAACACTGAAGCTTTCTTT.

This chain links TRBV7-2 with TRBJ1-6, with D possibly TRBD1 on 5 matching bases. In germline, CDR1 is SGHTA, CDR2 FQGNSA. CDR3 length: 15 residues. The V and J ends lost 0 bases and 7 bases respectively, with 10 bases between them. CDR3 amino acids: CASSLAARANSPLHF. CDR3 sequence (DNA): TGTGCCAGCAGCTTAGCTGCCAGGGCGAATTCACCCCTCCACTTT.